This TCR beta chain was sequenced during a study of blood T cell repertoires in COVID-19. Whole-study context: Material from acute and convalescent COVID-19 was sourced from the United States, Italy and Spain. The cDNA or gDNA used as material had been derived from T cells, B-cell-depleted T cells, or PBMCs.

Study processing details: Amplification of reference gene primers provided the estimated nucleated cell counts. Measured with immunoSEQ multiplex PCR; TCRdb has only the in-frame clones, and not every one. V and J calls and clone size are given by that table; D and trimming were obtained from the DNA. The sample comprises roughly 45,000 clones, 83% of which are singletons, and approximately 12% rests with the top ten. The CDR3 spans 13 residues. V dropped 3 bases and J dropped 7 bases, with 9 bases sitting between them. The germline CDR1 and CDR2 sequences are ENHRY and SYGVKD. The chain links TRBV10-3 to TRBJ1-4, with D maybe TRBD1 (5 bases). This clonotype originated in a human donor in a cohort sampled during active COVID-19. The sequenced material came from peripheral blood. The CDR3 nucleotides read TGTGCCATCAGTGACAGGGATACTGAAAAACTGTTTTTT. It specifies CAISDRDTEKLFF.